One sample yielded the 22 T cell receptor beta chains listed below, sequenced in a study of blood T cell repertoires in COVID-19. The method was immunoSEQ multiplex PCR; TCRdb's version includes in-frame clones alone and lacks a portion of them. This table holds more than 350,000 clones, around 90% found once. The specimen was peripheral blood. The receptor set was obtained from a woman aged 25 to 39 with COVID-19, enrolled during active disease.

The chain employs TRBV27 and TRBJ1-5; D perhaps matches TRBD1 (5 bases). Deletions cut 6 bases from V and 3 bases from J, with 9 bases between. The CDR3 contains 13 residues. Germline values: CDR1 MNHEY, CDR2 SMNVEV (reference sequence). The CDR3 DNA reads TGTGCCAGCAGCCCGGGACTCAATCAGCCCCAGCATTTT. This encodes CASSPGLNQPQHF.

The V gene is TRBV5-1, the J gene TRBJ2-1, with D unresolved. The V and J ends lost 0 bases and 1 base respectively, with 8 bases between them. The CDR3 runs to 15 residues. The V gene's germline CDR1 is SGHRS and CDR2 YFSETQ. The CDR3 is CASSLVGGSYNEQFF. Written as DNA, the CDR3 is TGCGCCAGCAGCTTGGTCGGCGGTTCCTACAATGAGCAGTTCTTC.

Only one count was recorded for this clone. J is TRBJ2-1 and V is TRBV5-4, with 7 bases matching TRBD2. The CDR3 totals 16 residues. CDR1 is SGHNT and CDR2 is YYREEE in the germline V gene (reference sequence). With 0 bases clipped from V and 0 bases from J, the junction kept 3 bases outside the gene matches. The DNA of the CDR3 is TGTGCCAGCAGCTTGGGTGGCGGGAGCTCCTACAATGAGCAGTTCTTC. Its translation: CASSLGGGSSYNEQFF.

V usage is TRBV5-1 and J usage is TRBJ2-3; TRBD2 agrees at 10 bases. This CDR3 comprises 16 residues. V was pared by 0 bases and J by 3 bases, with 4 bases of the junction left unmatched. CDR1 and CDR2 (germline): SGHRS, YFSETQ. The CDR3 sequence is CASSLAASGGTDTQYF. CDR3 bases: TGCGCCAGCAGCTTGGCCGCTAGCGGGGGAACAGATACGCAGTATTTT.

The V gene is TRBV6-6, the J gene TRBJ2-1; TRBD2 matches at 10 bases. CDR1 is MNHNY, CDR2 SVGAGI, per germline (reference sequence). The ends lost 2 bases at V and 9 bases at J; junction bases unmatched: 7. The CDR3 runs 15 residues. CDR3 sequence reads: CASSYTLAGEVEQFF. The CDR3 region has the DNA TGTGCCAGCAGTTACACTCTAGCGGGGGAGGTTGAGCAGTTCTTC.

The gene calls are TRBV13 and TRBJ2-3; a possible D gene is TRBD2 (5 bases). V was cut by 5 bases and J by 2 bases, with 8 bases left in between. Per germline, CDR1 PRHDT and CDR2 FYEKMQ (reference sequence). The CDR3 extends over 13 amino acids. The CDR3 loop is CASSIDYTDTQYF. DNA of the CDR3: TGTGCCAGCAGCATCGACTACACAGATACGCAGTATTTT.

The chain links TRBV7-5 to TRBJ2-2; the D segment call TRBD2 is taken from the table without a DNA check. TRBV7-5 is marked as a pseudogene. The CDR3 has 17 residues. CDR3 nucleotides: TGTGCCAGAAGCTTAGCGGGCGCGGGAGAGGACACCGGGGAGCTGTTTTTT. It codes for CARSLAGAGEDTGELFF.

CDR3 coding DNA: TGTGCCAGCAGCCCCCGGGCTAGCGGGGGGAATGAGCAGTTCTTC. Protein product: CASSPRASGGNEQFF. The chain is built from TRBV5-8 and TRBJ2-1, with 11 nucleotides matching TRBD2. The J segment lost 7 bases and the V segment lost 4 bases, leaving 7 bases of the junction unmatched. CDR1 is SGHTS, CDR2 YDEGEE, per germline. CDR3 length: 15 residues.

This clone is a singleton in its sample. The chain combines TRBV7-9 with TRBJ2-1, with 7 bases matching TRBD1. The length of the CDR3 is 13 residues. V was pared by 5 bases and J by 6 bases, with 4 bases of the junction left unmatched. Germline-derived CDR1 and CDR2 are SEHNR and FQNEAQ (reference sequence). The CDR3 is CASSRQGGNEQFF. The CDR3 nucleotides are TGTGCCAGCAGCCGACAGGGTGGCAATGAGCAGTTCTTC. Complete variable domain (other parts from reference TRBV7-9 and TRBJ2-1): DTGVSQNPRHKITKRGQNVTFRCDPISEHNRLYWYRQTLGQGPEFLTYFQNEAQLEKSRLLSDRFSAERPKGSFSTLEIQRTEQGDSAMYLCASSRQGGNEQFFGPGTRLTVL.

The chain has TRBV2 and TRBJ1-2, with TRBD1 as a possible D gene (5 bases). The CDR3 has 13 residues. Germline CDR1 SNHLY, CDR2 FYNNEI. V dropped 6 bases and J dropped 3 bases, with 11 bases sitting between them. DNA of the CDR3: TGTGCCAGCAGATTAGGAGGGGACTATGGCTACACCTTC. Protein sequence: CASRLGGDYGYTF.

This clone was counted a few times. The gene calls are TRBV7-2 and TRBJ2-1; 9 positions match TRBD1. The CDR3 extends over 18 amino acids. The germline CDR1 and CDR2 sequences are SGHTA and FQGNSA. Losses at the gene ends were 5 bases for V and 5 bases for J; bases not matched to a gene: 16. CDR3 in DNA: TGTGCCAGCAGCCCCAGGACTGCCGGGACAGGGCACGACAATGAGCAGTTCTTC. Translated: CASSPRTAGTGHDNEQFF.

The J gene is TRBJ2-2, the V gene TRBV7-2, with 9 bases matching TRBD1. J was trimmed by 3 bases and V by 2 bases; bases with no gene match: 13. Germline CDR1 SGHTA, CDR2 FQGNSA. The length of the CDR3 is 19 residues. The CDR3 here is CASSLKAQGAGGYTGELFF. The CDR3 DNA reads as TGTGCCAGCAGCTTAAAGGCACAGGGGGCCGGGGGTTACACCGGGGAGCTGTTTTTT.

This chain joins TRBV6-5 and TRBJ2-1; D is possibly TRBD2 (5 bases). The CDR3 has 13 residues. Germline V gives CDR1 MNHEY, CDR2 SVGAGI. Trimming removed 11 bases at V and 9 bases at J, with 20 bases between. In nucleotides, the CDR3 is TGTGCCGCCGGGAAGGACCCTATCAGTGAGCAGTTCTTC. It is translated as CAAGKDPISEQFF.

The chain couples TRBV6-5 to TRBJ1-2; D is ambiguous. The CDR3 runs 14 residues. CDR1 and CDR2 (germline): MNHEY, SVGAGI. Trimming removed 7 bases from V and 4 bases from J, with 16 bases in between. CDR3 in amino acids: CASTSPSGAYGYTF. As DNA, the CDR3 is TGTGCCAGCACCTCACCCTCCGGTGCCTATGGCTACACCTTC.

The rearrangement links TRBV7-2 to TRBJ2-5, with a weak D call TRBD1 (6 bases). Trimming left V 5 bases short and J 3 bases short, with 13 bases between. The CDR3 extends over 14 amino acids. Germline CDR1 is SGHTA and CDR2 is FQGNSA. The chain's CDR3 is CASSLNGQKETQYF. The CDR3 nucleotides read TGTGCCAGCAGCCTCAATGGACAGAAAGAGACCCAGTACTTC.

In its sample, this clone was seen a few times. The J gene is TRBJ2-3, the V gene TRBV6-4; the D gene is possibly TRBD1 (5 bases). Per germline, CDR1 MRHNA and CDR2 SNTAGT. This CDR3 has 15 amino acids. The V gene lost 5 bases and the J gene lost 1 base, with 13 bases spanning the gap. The CDR3 sequence is CASSRGREGTDTQYF. The CDR3 coding sequence is TGTGCCAGCAGTAGGGGTAGAGAGGGCACAGATACGCAGTATTTT.

The J gene is TRBJ1-2, the V gene TRBV15; no clear D gene. CDR3 length equals 16 residues. The V and J ends lost 0 bases and 3 bases respectively, with 14 bases between them. Germline assignment: CDR1 LNHNV and CDR2 YYDKDF (reference sequence). CDR3: CATSRDIGSYDYGYTF. The CDR3, as DNA: TGTGCCACCAGCAGAGATATAGGGAGCTACGACTATGGCTACACCTTC.

The chain uses TRBV27 and TRBJ2-3; TRBD1 might be the D (6 bases). Germline V gene data show CDR1 as MNHEY and CDR2 as SMNVEV (reference sequence). The CDR3 covers 15 residues. Trimming pared 5 bases from V and 2 bases from J, leaving 14 bases between. The CDR3 DNA is TGTGCCAGCAGTCCTCAGGGGACCCCCACAGATACGCAGTATTTT. As protein: CASSPQGTPTDTQYF.

The DNA for the CDR3 is TGTGCCAGCTCCCATGGGGCCGGCCAGGTATATAGCAATCAGCCCCAGCATTTT. Its translation is CASSHGAGQVYSNQPQHF. The V call is TRBV18, the J call TRBJ1-5, with D maybe TRBD1 (5 bases). Trimming removed 6 bases from V and 0 bases from J, with 21 bases in between. Germline lookup yields CDR1 KGHSH and CDR2 LQKENI. This CDR3 contains 18 residues. The full variable domain, with the rest looked up from reference TRBV18 and TRBJ1-5, is NAGVMQNPRHLVRRRGQEARLRCSPMKGHSHVYWYRQLPEEGLKFMVYLQKENIIDESGMPKERFSAEFPKEGPSILRIQQVVRGDSAAYFCASSHGAGQVYSNQPQHFGDGTRLSIL.

The chain couples TRBV27 to TRBJ1-2; no clear D. V was clipped by 7 bases and J by 9 bases, with 30 bases between them. Germline V gene sequence: CDR1 MNHEY, CDR2 SMNVEV (reference sequence). The CDR3 covers 17 residues. The CDR3: CASTSFYRRGPAACYTF. CDR3 DNA sequence: TGTGCCAGCACCTCATTCTATCGGAGAGGGCCAGCCGCCTGCTACACCTTC.

The chain is built from TRBV5-1 and TRBJ1-1; 7 nucleotides align to TRBD1. The germline V gene encodes CDR1 SGHRS and CDR2 YFSETQ. CDR3 length: 15 amino acids. The trim removed 4 bases at V and 1 base at J, leaving 7 bases unmatched. As DNA, the CDR3 is TGCGCCAGCAGCGGAGAACAGGGGACGAACACTGAAGCTTTCTTT. Residues: CASSGEQGTNTEAFF.

The count of this clone is one. The gene calls are TRBV28 and TRBJ2-1; TRBD1 is a possible D gene (7 bases). The CDR3 covers 12 residues. Germline V gene sequence: CDR1 MDHEN, CDR2 SYDVKM. V lost 4 bases and J lost 10, with 11 bases in between. The CDR3 sequence is CASSSSGGEQFF. CDR3 in DNA: TGTGCCAGCAGTTCGTCAGGGGGGGAGCAGTTCTTC.